This T cell receptor beta chain derives from a study of blood T cell repertoires in COVID-19. Looking at the study overall: Samples representing acute and convalescent COVID-19 were sourced from the United States, Italy and Spain. The analysed material was cDNA or gDNA that came from T cells, B-cell-depleted T cells, or PBMCs.

Original data processing: Reference gene primer amplification in the assay estimated nucleated cell counts. Produced via immunoSEQ multiplex PCR; TCRdb's table is partial and in-frame only. From that table come the V and J calls and clone size; the DNA was used to work out D and trimming. The sample records 99,000 or so clones, around 84% being singletons. There are 17 residues in the CDR3. Losses at the gene ends were 5 bases for V and 9 bases for J; bases not matched to a gene: 15. Per the germline V gene, CDR1 is SEHNR and CDR2 is FQNEAQ (reference sequence). Sequencing was carried out using peripheral blood. The chain uses TRBV7-9 and TRBJ2-1; 11 bases agree with TRBD2. This sequence originates from an older woman in a cohort sampled during active or convalescent COVID-19. CDR3 in amino acids: CASSPRRLAGGWGEQFF. The CDR3 DNA reads as TGTGCCAGCAGCCCCAGGCGGCTAGCGGGGGGCTGGGGTGAGCAGTTCTTC.